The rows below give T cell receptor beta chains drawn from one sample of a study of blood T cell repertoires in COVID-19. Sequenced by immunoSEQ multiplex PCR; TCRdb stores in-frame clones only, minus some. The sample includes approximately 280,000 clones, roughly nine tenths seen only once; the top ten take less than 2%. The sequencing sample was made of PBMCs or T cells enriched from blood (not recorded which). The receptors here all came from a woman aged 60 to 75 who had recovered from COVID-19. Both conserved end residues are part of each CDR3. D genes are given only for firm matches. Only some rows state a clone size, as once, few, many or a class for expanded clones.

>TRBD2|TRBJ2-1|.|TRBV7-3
CASSLRGTSGSTGEQFF
TGTGCCAGCAGCTTACGGGGGACTAGCGGGAGTACGGGTGAGCAGTTCTTC
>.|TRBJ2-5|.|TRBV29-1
CSADSINEETQYF
TGCAGCGCGGACAGTATCAACGAAGAGACCCAGTACTTC
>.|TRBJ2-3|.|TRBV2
CASSVGTDTQYF
TGTGCCAGCAGTGTAGGCACAGATACGCAGTATTTT
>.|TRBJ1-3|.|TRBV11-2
CASSLGWGGKHTIYF
TGTGCCAGCAGCTTAGGATGGGGAGGGAAGCACACCATATATTTT
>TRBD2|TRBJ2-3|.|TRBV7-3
CASSPSGGNTDTQYF
TGTGCCAGCAGCCCCAGCGGGGGGAACACAGATACGCAGTATTTT
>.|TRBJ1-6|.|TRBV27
CASSRREVGNSPLHF
TGTGCCAGCAGTCGCAGGGAGGTTGGTAATTCACCCCTCCACTTT
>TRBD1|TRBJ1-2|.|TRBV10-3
CAISESQGVSYTF
TGTGCCATCAGTGAGTCACAGGGGGTTAGCTACACCTTC
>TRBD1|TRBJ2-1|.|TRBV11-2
CASSLAAGTGFYNEQFF
TGTGCCAGCAGCTTGGCCGCCGGGACAGGGTTCTACAATGAGCAGTTCTTC
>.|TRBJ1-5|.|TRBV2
CASSEGVGNHDGQPQHF
TGTGCCAGCAGTGAGGGAGTGGGCAACCACGACGGTCAGCCCCAGCATTTT
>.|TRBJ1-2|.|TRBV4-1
CAFGSGGYTF
TGCGCCTTTGGGAGTGGTGGCTACACCTTC
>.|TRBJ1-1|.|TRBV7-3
CASSPKPGDPEAFF
TGTGCCAGCAGCCCAAAGCCGGGGGACCCTGAAGCTTTCTTT
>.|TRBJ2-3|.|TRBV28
CATHAGGTQYF
TGTGCCACCCACGCTGGAGGTACGCAGTATTTT
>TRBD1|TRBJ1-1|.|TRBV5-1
CASSPQGARGTEAFF
TGCGCCAGCAGCCCACAGGGGGCGCGAGGCACTGAAGCTTTCTTT
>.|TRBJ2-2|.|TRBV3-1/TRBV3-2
CASSQNGGNTGELFF
TGTGCCAGCAGCCAAAACGGGGGGAACACCGGGGAGCTGTTTTTT
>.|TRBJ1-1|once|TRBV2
CASSENTDTEAFF
TGTGCCAGCAGTGAAAATACGGACACTGAAGCTTTCTTT
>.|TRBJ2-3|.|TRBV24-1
CATSDRTSLSGTDTQYF
TGTGCCACCAGTGACCGCACTTCCTTATCTGGCACAGATACGCAGTATTTT
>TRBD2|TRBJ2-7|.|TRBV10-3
CAIRKSVRRGDSYEQYF
TGTGCCATCCGAAAGAGTGTTCGGCGGGGGGACTCCTACGAGCAGTACTTC
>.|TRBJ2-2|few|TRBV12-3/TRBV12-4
CASSFGGPGELFF
TGTGCCAGCAGTTTCGGGGGGCCCGGGGAGCTGTTTTTT
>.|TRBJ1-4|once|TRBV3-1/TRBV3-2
CASSQQGSDEKLFF
TGTGCCAGCAGCCAACAGGGGTCGGATGAAAAACTGTTTTTT
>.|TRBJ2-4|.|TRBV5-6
CASSSGLAKNIQYF
TGTGCCAGCAGCTCAGGCCTGGCCAAAAACATTCAGTACTTC
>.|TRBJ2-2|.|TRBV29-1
CSVAPGLNTGELFF
TGCAGCGTAGCGCCGGGACTGAACACCGGGGAGCTGTTTTTT
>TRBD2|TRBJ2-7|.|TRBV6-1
CASSEAWAGGNPEQYF
TGTGCCAGCAGTGAAGCATGGGCGGGAGGGAACCCCGAGCAGTACTTC
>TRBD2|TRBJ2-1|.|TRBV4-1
CASRPSSGRDYNEQFF
TGCGCCAGCAGACCCTCGAGCGGGAGGGACTACAATGAGCAGTTCTTC
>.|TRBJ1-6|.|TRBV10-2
CASSEYRAPNNSPLHF
TGCGCCAGCAGCGAGTACAGGGCCCCGAATAATTCACCCCTCCACTTT
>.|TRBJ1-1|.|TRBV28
CASSPPGLNTEAFF
TGTGCCAGCAGCCCCCCGGGTCTGAACACTGAAGCTTTCTTT
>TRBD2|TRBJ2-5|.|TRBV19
CASSIKTGGPETQYF
TGTGCCAGTAGTATAAAAACGGGGGGGCCGGAGACCCAGTACTTC
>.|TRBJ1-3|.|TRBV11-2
CASSLLRSSGNTIYF
TGTGCCAGCAGCTTACTCCGGAGCTCTGGAAACACCATATATTTT
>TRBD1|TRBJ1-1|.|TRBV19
CASSIGAGGVTEAFF
TGTGCCAGTAGTATAGGAGCAGGGGGCGTCACTGAAGCTTTCTTT
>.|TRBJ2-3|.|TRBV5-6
CASSLLLAGTGTDTQYF
TGTGCCAGCAGCTTACTACTAGCCGGAACCGGCACAGATACGCAGTATTTT
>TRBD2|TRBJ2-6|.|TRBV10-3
CAIPTSGPASGANVLTF
TGTGCCATCCCGACTAGCGGGCCTGCCTCTGGGGCCAACGTCCTGACTTTC
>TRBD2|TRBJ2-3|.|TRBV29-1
CSVDGGVDTQYF
TGCAGCGTAGACGGGGGGGTGGATACGCAGTATTTT
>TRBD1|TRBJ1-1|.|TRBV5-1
CASSAGGTEAFF
TGCGCCAGCAGTGCAGGGGGCACTGAAGCTTTCTTT